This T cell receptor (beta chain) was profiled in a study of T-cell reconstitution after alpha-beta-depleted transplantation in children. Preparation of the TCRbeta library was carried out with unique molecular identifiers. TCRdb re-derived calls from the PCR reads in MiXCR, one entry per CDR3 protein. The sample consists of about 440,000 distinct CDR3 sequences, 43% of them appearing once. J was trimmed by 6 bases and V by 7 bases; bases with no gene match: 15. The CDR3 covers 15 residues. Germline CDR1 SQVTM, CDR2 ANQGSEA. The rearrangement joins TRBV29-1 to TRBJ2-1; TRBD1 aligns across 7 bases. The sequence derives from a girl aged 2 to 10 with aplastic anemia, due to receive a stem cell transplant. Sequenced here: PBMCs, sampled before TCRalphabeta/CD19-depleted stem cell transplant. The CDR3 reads CSARIGQGVSNEQFF. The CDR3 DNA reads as TGCAGCGCCCGCATAGGGCAGGGGGTTAGCAATGAGCAGTTCTTC.